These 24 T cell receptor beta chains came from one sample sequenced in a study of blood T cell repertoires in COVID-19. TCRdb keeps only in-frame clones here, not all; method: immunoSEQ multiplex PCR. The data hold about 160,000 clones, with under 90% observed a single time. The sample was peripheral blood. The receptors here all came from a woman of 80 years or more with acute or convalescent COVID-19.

For the CDR3, the DNA is TGTGCCAGCAGTGAATTAGGGACAGGGAAAGGCTACACCTTC. This encodes CASSELGTGKGYTF. The genes are TRBV6-1 and TRBJ1-2; TRBD1 agrees at 9 bases. V shed 2 bases and J 8 bases; nucleotides not matched to a gene: 6. The CDR3 runs 14 residues. CDR1 MNHNS and CDR2 SASEGT come from the germline V gene.

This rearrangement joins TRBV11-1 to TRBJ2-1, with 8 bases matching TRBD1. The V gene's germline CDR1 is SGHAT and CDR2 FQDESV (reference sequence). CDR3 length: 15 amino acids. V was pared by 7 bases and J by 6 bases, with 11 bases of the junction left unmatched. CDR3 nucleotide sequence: TGTGCCAGCACCGCCCGGGATGGGACAGGCAATGAGCAGTTCTTC. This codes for CASTARDGTGNEQFF.

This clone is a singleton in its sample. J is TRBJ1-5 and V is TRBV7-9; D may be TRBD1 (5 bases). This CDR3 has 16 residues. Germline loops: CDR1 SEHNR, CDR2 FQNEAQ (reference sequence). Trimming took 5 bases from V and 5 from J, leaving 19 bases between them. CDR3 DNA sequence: TGTGCCAGCAGCGCACCAGGGTTAGGGATCGATCAGCCCCAGCATTTT. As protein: CASSAPGLGIDQPQHF.

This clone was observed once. CDR3 in DNA: TGTGCCAGCAGTTACTTGTCAAGGGGGCCAGTGAACACCGGGGAGCTGTTTTTT. Translation: CASSYLSRGPVNTGELFF. The chain joins TRBV6-2 or TRBV6-3 to TRBJ2-2; the match to TRBD1 covers 7 bases. The CDR3 loop spans 18 amino acids. CDR1 is MNHEY, CDR2 SVGEGT, per germline. Trimming at V came to 1 base and at J to 1 base, leaving 9 bases not matched to a gene.

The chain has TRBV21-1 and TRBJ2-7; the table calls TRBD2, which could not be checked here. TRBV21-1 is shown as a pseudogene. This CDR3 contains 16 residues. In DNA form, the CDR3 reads TGTGCCAGCAGCAAAGAACTCGGTACGGGATGCTACGAGCAGTACTTC. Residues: CASSKELGTGCYEQYF.

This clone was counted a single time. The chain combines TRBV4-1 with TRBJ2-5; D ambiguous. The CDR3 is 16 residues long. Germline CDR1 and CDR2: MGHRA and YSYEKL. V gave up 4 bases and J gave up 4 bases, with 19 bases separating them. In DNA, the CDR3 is TGCGCCAGCAGCCGGATGAAGACCCAGCTAGGAGAGACCCAGTACTTC. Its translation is CASSRMKTQLGETQYF.

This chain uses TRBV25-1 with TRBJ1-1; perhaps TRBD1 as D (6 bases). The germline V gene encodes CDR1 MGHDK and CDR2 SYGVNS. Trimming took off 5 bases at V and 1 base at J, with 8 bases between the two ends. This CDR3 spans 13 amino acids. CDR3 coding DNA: TGTGCCAGCAGTTCGACAGGGAACACTGAAGCTTTCTTT. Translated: CASSSTGNTEAFF. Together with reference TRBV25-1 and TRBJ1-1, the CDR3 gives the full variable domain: EADIYQTPRYLVIGTGKKITLECSQTMGHDKMYWYQQDPGMELHLIHYSYGVNSTEKGDLSSESTVSRIRTEHFPLTLESARPSHTSQYLCASSSTGNTEAFFGQGTRLTVV.

The CDR3 protein is CASSLVLAPRSTDTQYF. The CDR3 DNA sequence: TGTGCCAGCAGTTTAGTGCTAGCGCCCCGAAGCACAGATACGCAGTATTTT. The chain uses TRBV27 and TRBJ2-3, with a tentative D call TRBD2 (6 bases). Trimming left V 2 bases short and J 0 bases short, with 15 bases between. Germline V lookup: CDR1 MNHEY, CDR2 SMNVEV (reference sequence). The CDR3 runs 17 residues.

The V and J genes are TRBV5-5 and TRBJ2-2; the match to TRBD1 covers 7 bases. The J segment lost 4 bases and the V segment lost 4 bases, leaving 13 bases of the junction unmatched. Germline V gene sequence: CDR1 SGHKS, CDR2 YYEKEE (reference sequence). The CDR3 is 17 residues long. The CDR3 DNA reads TGTGCCAGCAGCGCAAGACAGGGCGCTCTAAGCACCGGGGAGCTGTTTTTT. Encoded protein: CASSARQGALSTGELFF.

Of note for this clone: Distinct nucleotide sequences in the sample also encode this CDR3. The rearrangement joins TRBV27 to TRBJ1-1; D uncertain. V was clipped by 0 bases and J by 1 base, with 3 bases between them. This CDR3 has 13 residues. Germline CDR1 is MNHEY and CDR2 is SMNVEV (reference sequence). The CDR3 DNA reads TGTGCCAGCAGTTTATCCAGGAACACTGAAGCTTTCTTT. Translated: CASSLSRNTEAFF.

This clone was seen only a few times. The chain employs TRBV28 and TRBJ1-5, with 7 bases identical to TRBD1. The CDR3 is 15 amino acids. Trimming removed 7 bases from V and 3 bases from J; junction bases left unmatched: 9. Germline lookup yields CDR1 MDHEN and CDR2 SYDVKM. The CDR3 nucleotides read TGTGCCAGCATGTGGGTGGGACAGAACAATCAGCCCCAGCATTTT. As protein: CASMWVGQNNQPQHF.

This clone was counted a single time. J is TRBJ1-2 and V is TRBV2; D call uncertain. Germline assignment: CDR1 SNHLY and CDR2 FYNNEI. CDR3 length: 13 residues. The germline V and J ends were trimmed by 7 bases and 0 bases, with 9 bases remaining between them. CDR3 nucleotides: TGTGCCAGCACTGCGAGGGCTAACTATGGCTACACCTTC. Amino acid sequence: CASTARANYGYTF.

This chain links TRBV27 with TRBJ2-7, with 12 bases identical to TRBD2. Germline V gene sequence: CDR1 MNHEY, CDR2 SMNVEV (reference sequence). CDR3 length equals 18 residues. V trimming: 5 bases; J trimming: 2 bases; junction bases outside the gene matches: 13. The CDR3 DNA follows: TGTGCCAGCAGTCCCCGATCTCAACTAGCGGGAGGACCCTACGAGCAGTACTTC. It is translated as CASSPRSQLAGGPYEQYF.

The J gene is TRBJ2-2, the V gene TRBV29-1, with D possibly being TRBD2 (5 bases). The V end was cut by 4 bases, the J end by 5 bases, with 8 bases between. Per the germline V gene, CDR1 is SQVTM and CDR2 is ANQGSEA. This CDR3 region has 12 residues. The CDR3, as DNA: TGCAGCGTTGGGTCGGGGACCGGGGAGCTGTTTTTT. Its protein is CSVGSGTGELFF.

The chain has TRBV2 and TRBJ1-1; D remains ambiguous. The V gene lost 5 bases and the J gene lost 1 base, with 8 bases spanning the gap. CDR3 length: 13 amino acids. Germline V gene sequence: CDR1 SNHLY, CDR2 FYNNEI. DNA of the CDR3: TGTGCCAGCAGTTCTTTTCCGAACACTGAAGCTTTCTTT. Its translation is CASSSFPNTEAFF.

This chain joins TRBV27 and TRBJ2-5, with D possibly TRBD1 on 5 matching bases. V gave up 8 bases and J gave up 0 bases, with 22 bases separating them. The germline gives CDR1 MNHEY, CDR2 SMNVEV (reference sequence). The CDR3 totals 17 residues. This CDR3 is CASALSMTALNQETQYF. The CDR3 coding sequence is TGTGCCAGCGCTCTCTCCATGACAGCTTTAAACCAAGAGACCCAGTACTTC.

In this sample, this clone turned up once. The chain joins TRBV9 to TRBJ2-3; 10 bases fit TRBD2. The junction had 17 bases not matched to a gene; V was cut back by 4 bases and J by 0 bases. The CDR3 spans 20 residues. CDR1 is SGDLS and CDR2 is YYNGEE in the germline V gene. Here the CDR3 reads CASSLNLLAGERPSTDTQYF. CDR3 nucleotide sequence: TGTGCCAGCAGCCTCAACCTGCTAGCGGGGGAACGCCCTAGCACAGATACGCAGTATTTT.

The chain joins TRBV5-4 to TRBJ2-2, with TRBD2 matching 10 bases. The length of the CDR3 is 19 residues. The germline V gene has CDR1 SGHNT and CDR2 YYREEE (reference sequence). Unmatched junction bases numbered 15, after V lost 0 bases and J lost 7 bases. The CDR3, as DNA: TGTGCCAGCAGCTTGGTATATAGCGGGAGGATCTTGGTAAACGGGGAGCTGTTTTTT. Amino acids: CASSLVYSGRILVNGELFF.

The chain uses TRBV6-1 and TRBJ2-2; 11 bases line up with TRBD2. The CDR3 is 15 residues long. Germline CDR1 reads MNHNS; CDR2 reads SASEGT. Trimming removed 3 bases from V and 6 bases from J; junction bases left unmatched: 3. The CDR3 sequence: CASSELAGGSGELFF. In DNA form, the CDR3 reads TGTGCCAGCAGTGAGTTAGCGGGAGGGTCCGGGGAGCTGTTTTTT.

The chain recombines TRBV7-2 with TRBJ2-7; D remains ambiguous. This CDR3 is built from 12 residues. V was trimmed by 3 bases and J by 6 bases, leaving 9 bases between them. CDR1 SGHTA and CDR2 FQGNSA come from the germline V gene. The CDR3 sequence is CASSFERTEQYF. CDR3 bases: TGTGCCAGCAGCTTTGAGAGAACCGAGCAGTACTTC.

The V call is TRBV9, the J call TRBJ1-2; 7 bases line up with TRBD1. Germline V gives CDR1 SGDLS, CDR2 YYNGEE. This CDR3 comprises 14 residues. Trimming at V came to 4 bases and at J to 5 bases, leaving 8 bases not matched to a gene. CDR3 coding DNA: TGTGCCAGCAGCACGCTGGACAGGACATATGGCTACACCTTC. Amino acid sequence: CASSTLDRTYGYTF.

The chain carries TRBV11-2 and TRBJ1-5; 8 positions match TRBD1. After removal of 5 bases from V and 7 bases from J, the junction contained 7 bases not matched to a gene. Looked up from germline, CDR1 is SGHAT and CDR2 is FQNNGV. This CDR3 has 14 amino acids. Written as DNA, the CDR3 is TGTGCCAGCAGCCAAGACAGGGGAGGCCAGCCCCAGCATTTT. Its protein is CASSQDRGGQPQHF.

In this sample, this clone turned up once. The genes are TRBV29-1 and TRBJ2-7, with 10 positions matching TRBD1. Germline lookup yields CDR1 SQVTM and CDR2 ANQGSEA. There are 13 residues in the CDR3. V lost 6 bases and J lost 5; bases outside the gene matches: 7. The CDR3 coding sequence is TGCAGCGTGCCGGGACAGGGGCGGGACGAGCAGTACTTC. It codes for CSVPGQGRDEQYF.

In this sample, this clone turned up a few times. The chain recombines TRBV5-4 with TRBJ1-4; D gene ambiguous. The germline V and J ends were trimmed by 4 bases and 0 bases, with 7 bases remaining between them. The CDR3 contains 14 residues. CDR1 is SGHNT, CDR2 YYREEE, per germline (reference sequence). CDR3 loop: CASSQKTTNEKLFF. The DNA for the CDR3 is TGTGCCAGCAGCCAAAAAACAACTAATGAAAAACTGTTTTTT.